This T cell receptor beta chain was recorded in a study of identical twins (dated by TCRdb to between 2015 and 2016). Context from the whole study: TCR alpha and beta repertoires from monozygotic twins, unrelated adults of various ages and cord blood were deep-sequenced to test whether fetal clonotypes persist. Replicate twin experiments were performed at different times using different library preparation protocols to rule out contamination.

This clonotype was counted between two and nine times. There is no known antigen for this receptor. Base qualities are not at hand, and no much larger clone is one base apart. Libraries were prepared through 5' RACE. The run used an Illumina HiSeq 2000. A universal primer binding site was introduced by template switching, and a unique molecular identifier was present in the final cDNA, enabling accurate counting of TCR cDNA molecules. Specific primers in the conserved constant-segment region were used to synthesize first-strand cDNA for TCR alpha and beta chains. To control for contamination, each cDNA library was double barcoded with a SMART-Mk sample barcode plus Illumina barcodes. Two successive PCR steps introduced TruSeq adapter sequences along with Illumina sample barcodes. The TCR alpha and beta cDNA libraries were sequenced on the Illumina HiSeq platform using custom primers. Per the authors' processing: Unique molecular identifiers were extracted from raw reads with MiGEC, and CDR3 positions were determined with MiXCR. Recombination models were inferred per individual with the repgenHMM and IGoR tools using an EM algorithm. Shared clonotype analysis was performed with the tcR package in R, normalizing sharing by the product of cloneset sizes. Out-of-frame nonproductive sequences were analyzed to study raw recombination free of thymic and clonal selection effects. The public sequencing data were trimmed at Q25 with fastp and processed into clonotypes with MiXCR by TCRdb, which kept only in-frame beta chains. Records with the same CDR3 protein are collapsed into one entry carrying the most frequent genes and DNA. TCRdb's processing, not the authors', yielded these V and J calls. The sample includes 570,000 or so distinct CDR3 sequences, with around a tenth observed a single time. The ten largest account for more than 2.5% of the sample.

Every donor was a healthy Caucasian. The twin cohort consisted of three pairs of female monozygotic twins, all aged roughly 18 to 29 years. Peripheral blood mononuclear cells were used as the source from which RNA for TCR libraries was isolated. Results the study describes overall, beyond this receptor: Zero-insertion analyses could be partly confounded by invariant T cells such as MAIT and iNKT, though diverse VJ usage argued against such confounding for most clonotypes. Recombination models systematically underestimated out-of-frame TCR alpha sharing in monozygotic twins but agreed with sharing between unrelated individuals. Excess twin sharing in beta out-of-frame sequences was weaker because fewer shared sequences lowered the signal-to-noise ratio. Abundant cord blood beta clonotypes had fewer insertions, young adult naive repertoires showed a similar but weaker trend, and memory repertoires showed no such trend. Compared with coincidental sharing between unrelated individuals, an excess of low generation-probability sequences was observed among out-of-frame TCR alpha sequences shared between twins. Conclusions relied on cross-sectional statistical analysis, since the same donors could not be followed over many years.

The same sample was also used in a study of yellow fever vaccine responses in identical twins. As that second paper reports: The authors reported that the T cell response to vaccination in identical twins appeared partly convergent and partly personalized. In identical twins, the study followed T cell clones that responded to the vaccine with precision.

This TCR derives from a woman aged 18-30 years in good health. Sequenced: PBMCs.

The nucleotide sequence reads as follows: TGTGCCAGCAGCCTAGCCGGGACACGAAGCTACGAGCAGTACTTC. It codes for CASSLAGTRSYEQYF. Recombination connected TRBV3-1 to TRBJ2-7, and possibly TRBD1, on 6 matching bases. The CDR3 has 15 amino acids, counting the end cysteine and phenylalanine. Only the CDR3 part of the read is kept: 45 bases, read in frame from the first base. Relative to germline, V is 4 bases shorter and J is 3 bases shorter, with 16 bases between their ends. Per the germline V gene (reference sequence), LGHDT is the CDR1 and YNNKEL is the CDR2.